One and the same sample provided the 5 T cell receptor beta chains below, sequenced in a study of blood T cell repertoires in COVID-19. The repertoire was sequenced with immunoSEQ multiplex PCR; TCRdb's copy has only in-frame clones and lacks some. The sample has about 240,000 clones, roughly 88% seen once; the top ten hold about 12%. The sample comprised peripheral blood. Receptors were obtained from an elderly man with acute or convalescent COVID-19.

For the CDR3, the DNA is TGTGCCAGCAGCCGCGGGGTGCCCTACAATGAGCAGTTCTTC. Protein product: CASSRGVPYNEQFF. The rearrangement uses TRBV4-2 and TRBJ2-1; perhaps TRBD2 as D (6 bases). V was clipped by 4 bases and J by 2 bases, with 9 bases between them. Per the germline V gene, CDR1 is LGHNA and CDR2 is YNFKEQ. This CDR3 is built from 14 residues.

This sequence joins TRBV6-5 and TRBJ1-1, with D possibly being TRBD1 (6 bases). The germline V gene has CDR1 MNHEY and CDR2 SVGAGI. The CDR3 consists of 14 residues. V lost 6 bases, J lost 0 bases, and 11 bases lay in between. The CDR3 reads CASRRQEMNTEAFF. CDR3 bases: TGTGCCAGCAGAAGACAGGAGATGAACACTGAAGCTTTCTTT.

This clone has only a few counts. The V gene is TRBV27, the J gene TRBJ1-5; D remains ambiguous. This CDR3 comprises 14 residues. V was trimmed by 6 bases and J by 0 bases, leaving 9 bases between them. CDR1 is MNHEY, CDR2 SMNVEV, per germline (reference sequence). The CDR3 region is CASRRAYSNQPQHF. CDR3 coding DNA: TGTGCCAGCAGGCGGGCTTATAGCAATCAGCCCCAGCATTTT.

CDR3 amino acids: CASTQGGQGYNQPQHF. The CDR3 DNA reads TGTGCCAGCACCCAGGGGGGACAGGGTTACAATCAGCCCCAGCATTTT. J is TRBJ1-5 and V is TRBV28, with 9 nucleotides matching TRBD1. The CDR3 loop spans 16 amino acids. Germline V gene lookup returns CDR1 MDHEN and CDR2 SYDVKM. Germline trimming cut 7 bases from V and 3 bases from J; bases unmatched to any gene: 10.

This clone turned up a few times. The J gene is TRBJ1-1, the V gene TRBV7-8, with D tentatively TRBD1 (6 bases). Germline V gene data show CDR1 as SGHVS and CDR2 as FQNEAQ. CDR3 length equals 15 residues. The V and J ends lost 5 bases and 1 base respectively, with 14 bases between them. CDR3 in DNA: TGTGCCAGCAGCCTAACGGGACACCCGAACACTGAAGCTTTCTTT. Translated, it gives CASSLTGHPNTEAFF.